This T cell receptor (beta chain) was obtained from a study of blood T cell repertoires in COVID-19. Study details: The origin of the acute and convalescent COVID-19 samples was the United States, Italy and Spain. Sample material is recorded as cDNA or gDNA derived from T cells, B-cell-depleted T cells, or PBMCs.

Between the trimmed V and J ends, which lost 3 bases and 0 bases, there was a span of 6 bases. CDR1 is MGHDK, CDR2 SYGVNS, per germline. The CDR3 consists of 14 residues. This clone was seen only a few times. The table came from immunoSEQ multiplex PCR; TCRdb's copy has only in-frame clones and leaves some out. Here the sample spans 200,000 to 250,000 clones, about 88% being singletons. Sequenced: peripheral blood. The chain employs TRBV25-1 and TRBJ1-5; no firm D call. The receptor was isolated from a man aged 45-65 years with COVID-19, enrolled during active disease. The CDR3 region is CASSDRLSNQPQHF. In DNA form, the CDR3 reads TGTGCCAGCAGTGACAGACTTAGCAATCAGCCCCAGCATTTT.